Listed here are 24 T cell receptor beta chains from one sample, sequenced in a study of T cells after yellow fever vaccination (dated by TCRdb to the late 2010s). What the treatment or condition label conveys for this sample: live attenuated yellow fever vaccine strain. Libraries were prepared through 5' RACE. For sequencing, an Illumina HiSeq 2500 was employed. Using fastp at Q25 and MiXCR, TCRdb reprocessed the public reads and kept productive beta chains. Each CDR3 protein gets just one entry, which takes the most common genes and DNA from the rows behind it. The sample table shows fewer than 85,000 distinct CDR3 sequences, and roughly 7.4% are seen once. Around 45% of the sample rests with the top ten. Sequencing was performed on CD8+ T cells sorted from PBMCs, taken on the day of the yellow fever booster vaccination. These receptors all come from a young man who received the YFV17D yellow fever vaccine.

CDR3 nucleotide sequence: TGTGCCAGCTCTCCCGGGACGGATCTCGAGCAGTACTTC. This translates into CASSPGTDLEQYF. The rearrangement uses TRBV18 and TRBJ2-7; tentatively, D is TRBD1 or TRBD2 (5 bases each). V lost 6 bases to trimming and J lost 6 bases, with 15 bases between them. CDR3 length equals 13 residues. The germline V gene has CDR1 KGHSH and CDR2 LQKENI.

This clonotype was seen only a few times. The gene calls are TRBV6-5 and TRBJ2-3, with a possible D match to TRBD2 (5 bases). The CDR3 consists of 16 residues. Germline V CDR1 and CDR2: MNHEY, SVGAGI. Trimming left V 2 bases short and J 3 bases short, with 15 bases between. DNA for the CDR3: TGTGCCAGCAGTTACCCGTCCCGGGATGGGACAGATACGCAGTATTTT. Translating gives CASSYPSRDGTDTQYF.

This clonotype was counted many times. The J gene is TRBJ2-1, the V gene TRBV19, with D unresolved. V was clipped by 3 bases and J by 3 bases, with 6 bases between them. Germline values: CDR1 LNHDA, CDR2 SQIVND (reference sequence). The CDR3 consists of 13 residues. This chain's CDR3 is CASSINNYNEQFF. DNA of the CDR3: TGTGCCAGTAGTATCAACAACTACAATGAGCAGTTCTTC.

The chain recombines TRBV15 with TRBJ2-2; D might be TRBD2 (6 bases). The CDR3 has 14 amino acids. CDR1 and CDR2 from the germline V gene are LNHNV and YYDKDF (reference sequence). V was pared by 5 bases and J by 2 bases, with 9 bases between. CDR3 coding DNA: TGTGCCACCAGCCCCGGGACTAACACCGGGGAGCTGTTTTTT. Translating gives CATSPGTNTGELFF. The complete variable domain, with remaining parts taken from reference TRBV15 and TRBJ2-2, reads DAMVIQNPRYQVTQFGKPVTLSCSQTLNHNVMYWYQQKSSQAPKLLFHYYDKDFNNEADTPDNFQSRRPNTSFCFLDIRSPGLGDTAMYLCATSPGTNTGELFFGEGSRLTVL.

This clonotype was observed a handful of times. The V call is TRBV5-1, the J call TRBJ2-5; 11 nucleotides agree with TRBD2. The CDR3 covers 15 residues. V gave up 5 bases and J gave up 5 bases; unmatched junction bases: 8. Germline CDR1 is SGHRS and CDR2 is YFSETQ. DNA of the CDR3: TGCGCCAGCAGTTCCGGGACTAGCGGTCCGGAGACCCAGTACTTC. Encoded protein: CASSSGTSGPETQYF.

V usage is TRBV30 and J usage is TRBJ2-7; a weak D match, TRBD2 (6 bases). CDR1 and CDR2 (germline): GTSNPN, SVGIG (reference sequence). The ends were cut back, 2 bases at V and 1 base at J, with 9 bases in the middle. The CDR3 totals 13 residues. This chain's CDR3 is CAWSRGLSYEQYF. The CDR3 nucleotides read TGTGCCTGGAGTAGGGGACTGTCCTACGAGCAGTACTTC.

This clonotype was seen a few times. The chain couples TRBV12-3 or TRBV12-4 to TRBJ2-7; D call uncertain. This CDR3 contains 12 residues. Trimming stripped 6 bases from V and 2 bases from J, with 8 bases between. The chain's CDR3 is CASSPRAYEQYF. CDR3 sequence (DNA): TGTGCCAGCAGCCCTAGGGCCTACGAGCAGTACTTC.

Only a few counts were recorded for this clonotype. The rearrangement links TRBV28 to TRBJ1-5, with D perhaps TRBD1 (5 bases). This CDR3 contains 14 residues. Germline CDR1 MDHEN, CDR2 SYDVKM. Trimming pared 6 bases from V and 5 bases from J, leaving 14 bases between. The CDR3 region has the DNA TGTGCCAGCAGGGCCGCAGGGCTGGATCAGCCCCAGCATTTT. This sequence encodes CASRAAGLDQPQHF. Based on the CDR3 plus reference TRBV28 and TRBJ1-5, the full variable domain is DVKVTQSSRYLVKRTGEKVFLECVQDMDHENMFWYRQDPGLGLRLIYFSYDVKMKEKGDIPEGYSVSREKKERFSLILESASTNQTSMYLCASRAAGLDQPQHFGDGTRLSIL.

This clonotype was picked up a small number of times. The CDR3 region is CASSSLEENIQYF. The CDR3 DNA reads as TGTGCCAGCAGTTCCTTAGAAGAAAACATTCAGTACTTC. The V call is TRBV2, the J call TRBJ2-4; D uncertain. Trimming shortened V by 5 bases and J by 5 bases, and 10 bases separated the two germline ends. This CDR3 is 13 amino acids long. From germline, CDR1 is SNHLY and CDR2 FYNNEI. The whole variable domain, filled in from reference TRBV2 and TRBJ2-4, reads EPEVTQTPSHQVTQMGQEVILRCVPISNHLYFYWYRQILGQKVEFLVSFYNNEISEKSEIFDDQFSVERPDGSNFTLKIRSTKLEDSAMYFCASSSLEENIQYFGAGTRLSVL.

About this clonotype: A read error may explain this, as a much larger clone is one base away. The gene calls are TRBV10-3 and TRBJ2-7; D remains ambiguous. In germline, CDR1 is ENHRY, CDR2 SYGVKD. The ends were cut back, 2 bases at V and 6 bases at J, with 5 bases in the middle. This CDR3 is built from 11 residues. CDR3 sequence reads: CAISEPVEQYF. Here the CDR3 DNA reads TGTGCCATCAGTGAGCCAGTCGAGCAGTACTTC.

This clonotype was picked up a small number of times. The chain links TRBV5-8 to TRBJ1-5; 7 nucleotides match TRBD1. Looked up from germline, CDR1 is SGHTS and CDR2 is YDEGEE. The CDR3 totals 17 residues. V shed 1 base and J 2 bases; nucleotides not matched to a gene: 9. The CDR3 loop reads CASSLSTGVLGNQPQHF. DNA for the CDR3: TGTGCCAGCAGCTTGAGTACAGGGGTACTTGGCAATCAGCCCCAGCATTTT.

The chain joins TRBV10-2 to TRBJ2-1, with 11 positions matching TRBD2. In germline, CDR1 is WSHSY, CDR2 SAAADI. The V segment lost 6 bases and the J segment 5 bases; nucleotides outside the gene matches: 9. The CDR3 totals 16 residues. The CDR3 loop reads CASRDPGLAVNNEQFF. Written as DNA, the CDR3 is TGCGCCAGCAGGGATCCGGGACTAGCGGTGAACAATGAGCAGTTCTTC.

The CDR3 DNA is TGTGCCATCAGTGGACTAACCCCCGAGGCCGGGGAGCTGTTTTTT. Translated, it gives CAISGLTPEAGELFF. The genes are TRBV10-3 and TRBJ2-2; D is perhaps TRBD2 (5 bases). CDR3 length: 15 amino acids. CDR1 is ENHRY and CDR2 is SYGVKD in the germline V gene. V lost 4 bases, J lost 6 bases, and 15 bases lay in between.

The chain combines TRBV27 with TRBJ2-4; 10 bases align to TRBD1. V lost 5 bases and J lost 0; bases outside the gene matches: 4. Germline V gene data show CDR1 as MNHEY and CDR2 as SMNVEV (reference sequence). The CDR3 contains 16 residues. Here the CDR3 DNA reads TGTGCCAGCAGTCCCGGACAGGGGGTAGCCAAAAACATTCAGTACTTC. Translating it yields CASSPGQGVAKNIQYF.

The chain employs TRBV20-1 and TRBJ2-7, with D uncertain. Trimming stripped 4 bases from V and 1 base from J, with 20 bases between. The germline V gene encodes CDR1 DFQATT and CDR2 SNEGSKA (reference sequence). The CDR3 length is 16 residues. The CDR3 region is CSAIPPDGFLSYEQYF. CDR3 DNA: TGCAGTGCTATACCCCCGGATGGGTTTCTATCCTACGAGCAGTACTTC.

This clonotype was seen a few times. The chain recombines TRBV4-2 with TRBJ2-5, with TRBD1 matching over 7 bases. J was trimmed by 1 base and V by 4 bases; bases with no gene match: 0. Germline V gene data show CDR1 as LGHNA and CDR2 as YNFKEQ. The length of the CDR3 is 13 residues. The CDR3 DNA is TGTGCCAGCAGCCCAGGGGGCCAAGAGACCCAGTACTTC. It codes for CASSPGGQETQYF.

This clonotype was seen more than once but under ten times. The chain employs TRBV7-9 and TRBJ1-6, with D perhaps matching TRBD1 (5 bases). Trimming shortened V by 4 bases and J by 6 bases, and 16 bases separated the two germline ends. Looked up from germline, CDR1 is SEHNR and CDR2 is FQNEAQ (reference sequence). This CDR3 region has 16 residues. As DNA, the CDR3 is TGTGCCAGCAGCTCCCTGGCAGGGTTCGGTAATTCACCCCTCCACTTT. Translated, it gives CASSSLAGFGNSPLHF.

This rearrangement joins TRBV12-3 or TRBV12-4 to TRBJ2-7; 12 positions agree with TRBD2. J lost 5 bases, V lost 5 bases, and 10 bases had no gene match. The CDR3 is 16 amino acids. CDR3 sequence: CASSPEWLAGGNEQYF. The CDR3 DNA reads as TGTGCCAGCAGTCCCGAATGGCTAGCGGGAGGGAACGAGCAGTACTTC.

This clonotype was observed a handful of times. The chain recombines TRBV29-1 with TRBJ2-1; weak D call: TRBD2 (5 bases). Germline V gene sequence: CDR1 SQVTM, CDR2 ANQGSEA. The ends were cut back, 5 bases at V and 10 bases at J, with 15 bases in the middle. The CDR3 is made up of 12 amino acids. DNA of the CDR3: TGCAGCGTTCGTGGAGGTTTGGTGGAGCAGTTCTTC. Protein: CSVRGGLVEQFF.

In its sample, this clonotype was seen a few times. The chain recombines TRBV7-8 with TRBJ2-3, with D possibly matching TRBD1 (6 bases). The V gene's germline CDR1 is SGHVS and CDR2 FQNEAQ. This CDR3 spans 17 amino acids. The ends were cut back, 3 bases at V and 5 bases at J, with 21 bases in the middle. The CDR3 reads CASSLGAPRSDQDTQYF. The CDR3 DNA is TGTGCCAGCAGCTTGGGGGCGCCCCGGTCGGACCAAGATACGCAGTATTTT.

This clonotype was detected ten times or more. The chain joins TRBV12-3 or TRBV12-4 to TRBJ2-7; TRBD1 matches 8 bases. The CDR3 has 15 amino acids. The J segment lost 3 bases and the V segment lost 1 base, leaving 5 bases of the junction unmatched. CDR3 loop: CASSLDPDRVYEQYF. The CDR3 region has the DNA TGTGCCAGCAGTTTAGATCCGGACAGGGTCTACGAGCAGTACTTC.

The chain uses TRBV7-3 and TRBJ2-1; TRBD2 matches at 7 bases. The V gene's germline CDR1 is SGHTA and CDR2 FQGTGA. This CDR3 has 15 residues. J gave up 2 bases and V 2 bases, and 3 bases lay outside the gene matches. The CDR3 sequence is CASSLAGVAYNEQFF. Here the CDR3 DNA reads TGTGCCAGCAGCTTAGCGGGAGTAGCCTACAATGAGCAGTTCTTC.

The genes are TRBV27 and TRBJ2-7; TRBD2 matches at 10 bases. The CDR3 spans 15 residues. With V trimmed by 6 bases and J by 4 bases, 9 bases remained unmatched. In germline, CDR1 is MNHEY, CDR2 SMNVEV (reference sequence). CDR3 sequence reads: CASRPLAGVPYEQYF. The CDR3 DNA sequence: TGTGCCAGCAGACCTCTAGCGGGAGTGCCTTACGAGCAGTACTTC.

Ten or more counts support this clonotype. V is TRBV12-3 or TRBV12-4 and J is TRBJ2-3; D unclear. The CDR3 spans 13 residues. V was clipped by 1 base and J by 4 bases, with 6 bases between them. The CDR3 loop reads CASSLVAADTQYF. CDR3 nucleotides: TGTGCCAGCAGTTTAGTTGCCGCAGATACGCAGTATTTT.